This T cell receptor (beta chain) derives from a study of T-cell memory formation after mild COVID-19. About the study: Largely donor-specific sequence clusters came from a couple of donors.

CDR3 size: 16 residues. Germline CDR1 reads SGHRS; CDR2 reads YFSETQ. V shed 7 bases, J shed 4 bases, and the junction held 8 bases outside the gene matches. Note on this clonotype: Its antigen remains unknown.

Overall study findings and caveats: A subset of responding clones appeared in pre-infection memory, suggesting cross-reactive memory joined.

After 5'RACE with constant-segment primers, TCR alpha and TCR beta cDNA libraries carrying sample barcodes and UMIs were obtained. TCRdb ran MiXCR on the 5' RACE reads and lists one entry per CDR3 protein. Counted here are roughly 200,000 distinct CDR3 sequences, approximately 16% occurring once; the ten biggest clones make up about 2.4%. The receptor was derived from an adult woman who had mild COVID-19 (a few samples of this study predate the infection). Cell type and time point are not known. V is TRBV5-1 and J is TRBJ2-6; 10 positions match TRBD1. Sequences were obtained from PBMCs or a T cell subset sorted from them (not recorded which). The CDR3 protein is CASVGTGVSGANVLTF. The CDR3 region has the DNA TGCGCCAGCGTCGGGACAGGGGTATCAGGGGCCAACGTCCTGACTTTC.